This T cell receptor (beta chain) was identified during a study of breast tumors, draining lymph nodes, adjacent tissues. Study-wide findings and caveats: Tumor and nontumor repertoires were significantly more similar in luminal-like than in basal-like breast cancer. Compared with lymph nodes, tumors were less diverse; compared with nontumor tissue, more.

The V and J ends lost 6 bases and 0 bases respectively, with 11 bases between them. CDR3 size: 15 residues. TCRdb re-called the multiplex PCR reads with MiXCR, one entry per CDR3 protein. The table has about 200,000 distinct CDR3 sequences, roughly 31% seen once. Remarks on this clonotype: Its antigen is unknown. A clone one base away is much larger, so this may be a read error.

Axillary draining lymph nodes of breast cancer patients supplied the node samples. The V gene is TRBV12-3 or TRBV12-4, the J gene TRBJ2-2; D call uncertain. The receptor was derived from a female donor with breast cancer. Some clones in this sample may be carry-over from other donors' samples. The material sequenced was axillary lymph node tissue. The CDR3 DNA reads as TGTGCCAGCAGCAATGTGGGGACGAACACCGGGGAGCTGTTTTTT. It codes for CASSNVGTNTGELFF.